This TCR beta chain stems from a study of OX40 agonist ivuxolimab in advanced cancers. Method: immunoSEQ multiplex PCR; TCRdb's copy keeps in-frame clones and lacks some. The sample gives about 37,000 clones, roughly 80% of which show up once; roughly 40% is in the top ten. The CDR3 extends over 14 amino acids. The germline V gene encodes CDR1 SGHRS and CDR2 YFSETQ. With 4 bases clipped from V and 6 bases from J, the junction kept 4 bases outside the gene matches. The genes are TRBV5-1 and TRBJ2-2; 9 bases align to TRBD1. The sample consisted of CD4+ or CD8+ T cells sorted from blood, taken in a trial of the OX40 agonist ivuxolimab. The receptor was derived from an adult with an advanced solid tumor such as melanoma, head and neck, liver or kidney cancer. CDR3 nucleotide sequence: TGCGCCAGCAGCAGAGACAGGGGGTCCGGGGAGCTGTTTTTT. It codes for CASSRDRGSGELFF.